The present TCR beta chain was sequenced within a study of tumor and adjacent non-tumor tissue in lung cancer (dated by TCRdb to the late 2010s). Study-wide context: The cohort included roughly 11 adenocarcinoma, 2 squamous cell carcinoma and 1 small cell lung cancer patients. TCRbeta CDR3 sequencing was performed on approximately 30 paired specimens, with one tumor sample and one normal lung sample collected per patient. The roughly 15 enrolled patients, of whom around 10 were men and 5 were women, were aged roughly 31 to 85 years and were diagnosed with TNM stage I to III disease. In total, sequencing yielded 125,075,908 productive TCRbeta reads, which works out to an average of approximately 4.1 million reads per sample. The study compared bulk TCRbeta repertoires from lung tumor tissue and matched distant non-tumor lung tissue of over 13 lung cancer patients.

The library came from multiplex PCR. Sequencing instrument: Illumina HiSeq 2500. TCRbeta libraries were built by three rounds of nested PCR using primers (Table S4), following protocols modified from ARM-PCR. Before sequencing, PCR products in the 200-500 bp range were cut out of the gel and cleaned up using the QIAquick gel extraction kit. Processing in the source paper ran as follows. Reads were cleaned with Trimmomatic, merged with FLASH into complete CDR3 sequences, and assigned to V(D)J germline segments with MiTCR. Clonal diversity was calculated as the inverse Simpson's index using VDJtools. Productive reads were defined as in-frame sequences without a premature stop codon. TCRdb applied fastp at Q25 and MiXCR to the public reads, then kept only in-frame beta chains. Rows are unified per CDR3 protein, each entry keeping the most common DNA and genes. The V and J calls and clone size come from TCRdb's table, not from the authors' own analysis. Present in this sample are 50,000 to 60,000 distinct CDR3 sequences, just under 75% of which were seen just once. Of the sample, around 23% is held by the ten largest clones.

RNA was extracted from bulk unsorted tissue and checked for quality with a NanoDrop ND-1000 and an Agilent 2100. Normal lung samples were distant non-tumor tissue taken more than 3 cm from the tumor edge. The donors were newly diagnosed lung cancer patients admitted for thoracic surgery in China from August to November 2014 who had not received prior chemotherapy. Patients who had received previous radiotherapy or chemotherapy, or who had another concurrent cancer, were excluded from the study. Pieces of surgical tissue measuring about 1-2.1 cm3 were kept in RNAlater solution and held at -80 degrees C until needed. To note about this clonotype: The antigen this receptor binds is unknown. Nothing much larger sits one base from this clone, and base qualities are not available.

CDR1 and CDR2 are drawn from the germline V gene: LGHNA, YSLEER. Its CDR3 holds 15 amino acids, cysteine through phenylalanine. Only the CDR3 DNA is retained, 45 bases long and in frame from the first base. V is pared back by 4 bases and J by 1 base, with 13 bases lying between the germline termini. Study-wide findings and limitations: The methods do not name the sequencing platform or mention unique molecular identifiers. Peripheral blood was not sequenced, so blood TCRbeta repertoires in these lung cancer patients were not examined. The cohort had only around 15 patients, and the authors noted that larger samples and more detailed clinical data are needed. TCR diversity was significantly higher in younger patients, and greater tumor TCR diversity was associated with shorter overall survival and shorter disease-free survival. The top 100 clones made up a significantly larger cumulative share of the repertoire in normal lung than in tumor tissue. Tumor tissue showed significantly greater TCR diversity (inverse Simpson) than normal lung tissue (431.37 vs 166.20, P = 0.0075, Mann-Whitney U test).

This TCR derives from a woman aged 55-69 years with non-small cell lung cancer. The sequenced sample was distant non-tumor lung tissue. This sequence uses TRBV4-3 and TRBJ1-1; the D gene cannot be resolved reliably. The CDR3: CASSRTGRPNTEAFF. The sequenced DNA is TGCGCCAGCAGCCGCACCGGACGGCCGAACACTGAAGCTTTCTTT.